This T cell receptor (beta chain) was documented in a study of T cells in localized non-small cell lung cancer. Findings of the study overall: Uninvolved adjacent lung, not tumor, had the highest T cell clonality. There was an association of higher blood T cell density with longer overall survival. Appearances in adjacent lung were noted for a median 57 of the top 100 tumor clones. Because researchers sequenced only one region of the tumor, heterogeneity is still possible.

TCRdb's table, derived via immunoSEQ multiplex PCR, lists solely in-frame clones and lacks some. This table holds 9,500 to 10,000 clones, about 90% found once. Turning to this clone: The antigen remains unidentified.

The CDR3 contains 17 residues. V was cut by 1 base and J by 0 bases, with 14 bases left in between. Germline V lookup: CDR1 SGHTA, CDR2 FQGTGA. The input for sequencing was peripheral blood, taken before any cancer treatment. This TCR was recovered from a male donor older than 55 with stage III squamous cell lung carcinoma. The chain couples TRBV7-3 to TRBJ2-3; D is perhaps TRBD1 or TRBD2 (5 bases each). The CDR3 protein is CASSLNSQGRSTDTQYF. CDR3 bases: TGTGCCAGCAGCTTAAATTCGCAGGGACGTAGCACAGATACGCAGTATTTT.